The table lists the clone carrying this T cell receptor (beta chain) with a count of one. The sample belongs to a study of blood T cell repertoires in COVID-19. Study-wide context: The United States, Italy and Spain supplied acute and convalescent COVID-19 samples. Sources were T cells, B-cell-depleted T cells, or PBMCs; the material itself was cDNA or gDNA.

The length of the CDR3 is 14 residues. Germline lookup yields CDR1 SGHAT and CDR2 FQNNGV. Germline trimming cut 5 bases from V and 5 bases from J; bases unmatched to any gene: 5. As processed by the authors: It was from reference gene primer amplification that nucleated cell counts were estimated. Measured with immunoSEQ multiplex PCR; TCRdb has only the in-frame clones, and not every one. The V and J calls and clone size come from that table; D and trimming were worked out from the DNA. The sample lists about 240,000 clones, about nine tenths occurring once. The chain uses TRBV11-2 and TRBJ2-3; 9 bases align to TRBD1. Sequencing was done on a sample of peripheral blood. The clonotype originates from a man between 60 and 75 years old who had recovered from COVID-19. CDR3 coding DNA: TGTGCCAGCAGCGGCCGGGACAGGGTAGATACGCAGTATTTT. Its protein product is CASSGRDRVDTQYF.